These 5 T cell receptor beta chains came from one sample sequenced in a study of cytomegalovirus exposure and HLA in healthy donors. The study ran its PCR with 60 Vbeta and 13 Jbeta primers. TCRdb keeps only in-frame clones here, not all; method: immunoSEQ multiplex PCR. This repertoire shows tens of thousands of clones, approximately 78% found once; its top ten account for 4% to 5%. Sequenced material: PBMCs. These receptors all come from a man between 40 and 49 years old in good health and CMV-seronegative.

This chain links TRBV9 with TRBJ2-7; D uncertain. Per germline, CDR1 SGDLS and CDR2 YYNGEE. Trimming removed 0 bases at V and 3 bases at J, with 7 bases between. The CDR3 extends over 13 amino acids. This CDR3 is CASSVEADYEQYF. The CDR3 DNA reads TGTGCCAGCAGCGTAGAGGCGGACTACGAGCAGTACTTC.

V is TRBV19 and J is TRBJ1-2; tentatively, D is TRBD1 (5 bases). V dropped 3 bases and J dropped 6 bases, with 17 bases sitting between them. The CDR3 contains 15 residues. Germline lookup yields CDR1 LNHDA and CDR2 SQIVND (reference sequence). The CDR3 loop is CASSISGGTADGYTF. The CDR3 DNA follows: TGTGCCAGTAGTATCTCGGGGGGGACGGCCGATGGCTACACCTTC.

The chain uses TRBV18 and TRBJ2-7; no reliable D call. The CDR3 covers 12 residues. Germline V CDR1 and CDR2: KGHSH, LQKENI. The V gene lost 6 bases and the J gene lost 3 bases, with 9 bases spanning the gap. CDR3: CASSLPYYEQYF. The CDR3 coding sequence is TGTGCCAGCTCTCTACCTTACTACGAGCAGTACTTC. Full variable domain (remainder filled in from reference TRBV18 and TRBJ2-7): NAGVMQNPRHLVRRRGQEARLRCSPMKGHSHVYWYRQLPEEGLKFMVYLQKENIIDESGMPKERFSAEFPKEGPSILRIQQVVRGDSAAYFCASSLPYYEQYFGPGTRLTVT.

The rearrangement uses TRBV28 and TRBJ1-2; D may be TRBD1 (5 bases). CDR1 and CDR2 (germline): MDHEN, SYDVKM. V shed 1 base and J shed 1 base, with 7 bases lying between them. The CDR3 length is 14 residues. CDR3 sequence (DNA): TGTGCCAGCAGTTTATTACAGGATAACTATGGCTACACCTTC. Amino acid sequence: CASSLLQDNYGYTF.

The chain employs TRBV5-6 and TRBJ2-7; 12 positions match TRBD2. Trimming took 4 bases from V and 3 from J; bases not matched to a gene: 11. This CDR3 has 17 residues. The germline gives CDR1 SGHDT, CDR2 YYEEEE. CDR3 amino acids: CASSPTSGRRLGYEQYF. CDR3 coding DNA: TGTGCCAGCAGCCCGACTAGCGGGAGAAGATTAGGCTACGAGCAGTACTTC.